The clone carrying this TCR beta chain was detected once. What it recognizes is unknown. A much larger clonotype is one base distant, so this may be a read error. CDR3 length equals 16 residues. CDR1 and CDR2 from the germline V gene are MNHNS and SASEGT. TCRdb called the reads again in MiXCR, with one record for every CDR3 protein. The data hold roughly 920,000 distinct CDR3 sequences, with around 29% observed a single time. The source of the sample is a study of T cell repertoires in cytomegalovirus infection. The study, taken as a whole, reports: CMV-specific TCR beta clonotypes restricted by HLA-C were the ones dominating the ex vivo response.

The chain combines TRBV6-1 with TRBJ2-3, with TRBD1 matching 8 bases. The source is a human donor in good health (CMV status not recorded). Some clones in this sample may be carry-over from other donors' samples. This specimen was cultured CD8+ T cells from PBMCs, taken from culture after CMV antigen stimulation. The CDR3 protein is CANSDGTGASTDTQYF. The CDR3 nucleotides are TGTGCCAACAGTGATGGGACAGGCGCTAGCACAGATACGCAGTATTTT.